A selection of T cell receptor beta chains follows, all from one sample in a study of blood T cell repertoires in COVID-19. The assay was immunoSEQ multiplex PCR, and TCRdb's table has in-frame clones only and misses some. The profile shows some 96,000 clones, roughly 90% of them singletons. The sequencing input was peripheral blood. These receptors were collected from a man aged 25 to 40 in a cohort sampled during active COVID-19. CDR3s include the opening cysteine and the closing phenylalanine or tryptophan.

v_gene,j_gene,len,CDR3aa
TRBV30,TRBJ2-7,13,CAWSLGVGHEQYF
TRBV7-9,TRBJ2-2,14,CASSRQLNTGELFF
TRBV19,TRBJ1-1,13,CASRMGLHTEAFF
TRBV10-3,TRBJ2-7,14,CAISEKGTGYEQYF
TRBV5-1,TRBJ1-1,16,CASSPRQGQTNTEAFF
TRBV7-2,TRBJ1-2,14,CASSTGTVNYGYTF
TRBV5-4,TRBJ2-5,15,CASSLVAGGRETQYF
TRBV28,TRBJ1-1,13,CASKPGTYTEAFF
TRBV9,TRBJ2-7,18,CASSPSPHQGAPSYEQYF
TRBV11-1,TRBJ2-3,13,CASSPQQSGAQYF
TRBV10-3,TRBJ2-5,15,CAIRAAGQGEKTQYF
TRBV7-9,TRBJ2-1,13,CASTQRGPHEQFF
TRBV4-2,TRBJ1-3,13,CASSQPSGNTIYF
TRBV5-1,TRBJ1-1,17,CASSLDSGTEMNTEAFF
TRBV29-1,TRBJ1-1,11,CSADRGTEAFF
TRBV5-8,TRBJ1-4,13,CASSTRDSEKLFF
TRBV12-3/TRBV12-4,TRBJ1-5,13,CASTQGEYQPQHF
TRBV12-3/TRBV12-4,TRBJ1-2,12,CASSLGTVGYTF
TRBV7-2,TRBJ1-3,15,CASSLGGTGVNTIYF
TRBV5-1,TRBJ2-7,16,CASSAGTSGSSYEQYF
TRBV29-1,TRBJ1-1,13,CSVERRLNTEAFF
TRBV11-2,TRBJ1-1,14,CASSFSTGGTEAFF
TRBV21-1,TRBJ2-1,24,CASSKPERPEDGGSGPAAYNEQFF
TRBV19,TRBJ2-3,14,CASSRTFPADTQYF
TRBV5-5,TRBJ1-3,15,CASSLTGEKGNTIYF
TRBV2,TRBJ2-2,15,CASSVTGGHTGELFF
TRBV19,TRBJ1-3,14,CASRIDSTGNTIYF
TRBV12-3/TRBV12-4,TRBJ2-1,12,CASSFSGNEQFF
TRBV21-1,TRBJ2-7,18,CASSINRSGTGATYEQYF
TRBV7-6,TRBJ2-1,15,CASSLAGGVRNEQFF
TRBV29-1,TRBJ1-1,16,CSVGFRGQGGNTEAFF
TRBV5-1,TRBJ1-5,14,CASSLTPSNQPQHF
TRBV3-1/TRBV3-2,TRBJ1-1,14,CASSQDPGNTEAFF